The 25 T cell receptor beta chains listed next were all sequenced from one sample in a study of graft-versus-host responses after intestinal transplantation. Antigens of these TCRs are unknown. Using immunoSEQ multiplex PCR, the repertoire was profiled, and TCRdb retains in-frame clones only, with some absent. Among approximately 81,000 clones listed, 80% to 90% were seen once. The sequences come from unstimulated CD8+ T cells sorted from spleen or lymph node cells, collected before transplant. Receptors were obtained from a human donor who was the organ donor for an intestinal transplant.

The rearrangement links TRBV28 to TRBJ2-1; D is uncertain. Trimming shortened V by 8 bases and J by 6 bases, and 11 bases separated the two germline ends. Germline CDR1 MDHEN, CDR2 SYDVKM. The CDR3 length is 12 residues. CDR3 coding DNA: TGTGCCAGCGGTAGGGCCGCCAATGAGCAGTTCTTC. Its protein product is CASGRAANEQFF.

The V call is TRBV30, the J call TRBJ1-2; 8 bases match TRBD1. Per the germline V gene, CDR1 is GTSNPN and CDR2 is SVGIG (reference sequence). The V and J ends lost 5 bases and 2 bases, in that order; junction bases with no gene match: 22. This CDR3 has 19 amino acids. CDR3 bases: TGTGCCTGGTTGGGTCCCACCTCCGGGGACAGGAGGTGGAACTATGGCTACACCTTC. It specifies CAWLGPTSGDRRWNYGYTF.

The rearrangement links TRBV9 to TRBJ1-5; D is undetermined. The CDR3 has 14 amino acids. Germline V gene lookup returns CDR1 SGDLS and CDR2 YYNGEE. Between the trimmed V and J ends, which lost 2 bases and 0 bases, there was a span of 6 bases. CDR3: CASSVWDSNQPQHF. The CDR3 coding sequence is TGTGCCAGCAGCGTCTGGGATAGCAATCAGCCCCAGCATTTT. Complete variable domain (other parts from reference TRBV9 and TRBJ1-5): DSGVTQTPKHLITATGQRVTLRCSPRSGDLSVYWYQQSLDQGLQFLIQYYNGEERAKGNILERFSAQQFPDLHSELNLSSLELGDSALYFCASSVWDSNQPQHFGDGTRLSIL.

For this clone: Other DNA sequences of this sample code for an identical CDR3. The rearrangement uses TRBV27 and TRBJ2-7; a possible D gene is TRBD2 (7 bases). The CDR3 loop spans 14 amino acids. Trimming took off 6 bases at V and 2 bases at J, with 14 bases between the two ends. The germline CDR1 and CDR2 sequences are MNHEY and SMNVEV (reference sequence). The DNA for the CDR3 is TGTGCCAGCAGCCTCGGGGGGCCGACCTACGAGCAGTACTTC. The encoded protein is CASSLGGPTYEQYF.

This chain joins TRBV4-2 and TRBJ2-5, with a possible D match to TRBD2 (5 bases). The CDR3 is 14 amino acids. The germline V gene has CDR1 LGHNA and CDR2 YNFKEQ. V was pared by 3 bases and J by 0 bases, with 8 bases between. The CDR3 sequence is CASSHPADQETQYF. The CDR3 DNA follows: TGTGCCAGCAGCCATCCAGCGGACCAAGAGACCCAGTACTTC.

This chain connects TRBV4-1 to TRBJ2-1; 7 positions agree with TRBD2. Germline V gives CDR1 MGHRA, CDR2 YSYEKL. The CDR3 runs 15 residues. With V trimmed by 5 bases and J by 2 bases, 6 bases remained unmatched. The CDR3 loop is CASSATGTTYNEQFF. CDR3 nucleotide sequence: TGCGCCAGCAGCGCCACCGGGACTACCTACAATGAGCAGTTCTTC.

The chain uses TRBV7-9 and TRBJ2-1; maybe TRBD2 (5 bases). This CDR3 spans 15 amino acids. Looked up from germline, CDR1 is SEHNR and CDR2 is FQNEAQ (reference sequence). V lost 0 bases to trimming and J lost 1 base, with 7 bases between them. The CDR3, as DNA: TGTGCCAGCAGCTTAGCGCGCGGGTCCTACAATGAGCAGTTCTTC. Residues: CASSLARGSYNEQFF.

This rearrangement joins TRBV2 to TRBJ2-4; D tentatively reads TRBD1 or TRBD2 (5 bases each). The V gene lost 6 bases and the J gene lost 0 bases, with 15 bases spanning the gap. Germline V CDR1 and CDR2: SNHLY, FYNNEI. CDR3 size: 16 residues. Written as DNA, the CDR3 is TGTGCCAGCAGACCCCCAGGGAGAGAAGCCAAAAACATTCAGTACTTC. Translated, it gives CASRPPGREAKNIQYF. The variable domain in full, with the rest retrieved from reference TRBV2 and TRBJ2-4, is EPEVTQTPSHQVTQMGQEVILRCVPISNHLYFYWYRQILGQKVEFLVSFYNNEISEKSEIFDDQFSVERPDGSNFTLKIRSTKLEDSAMYFCASRPPGREAKNIQYFGAGTRLSVL.

With respect to this clone: It is unclear where the CDR3 begins or ends on the DNA, so no DNA is shown, and the CDR3 is as TCRdb lists it. The V call is TRBV6-5, the J call TRBJ1-4; the table's TRBD1 call for D was not verified on the DNA. The CDR3 spans 15 amino acids, including both terminal residues. Germline V gene data show CDR1 as MNHEY and CDR2 as SVGAGI. The CDR3 is CASSTSTGGVEKLFF.

This chain uses TRBV7-3 with TRBJ1-6; D is undetermined. The germline gives CDR1 SGHTA, CDR2 FQGTGA. V was pared by 0 bases and J by 10 bases, with 10 bases between. The CDR3 covers 14 residues. This chain's CDR3 is CASSLTRFGSPLHF. Here the CDR3 DNA reads TGTGCCAGCAGCTTAACCAGGTTCGGATCACCCCTCCACTTT.

The genes are TRBV11-2 and TRBJ2-7; the match to TRBD2 covers 9 bases. The V gene end was trimmed by 5 bases and the J gene end by 0 bases; junction bases not matched to a gene: 8. The CDR3 contains 16 residues. Germline V gene sequence: CDR1 SGHAT, CDR2 FQNNGV. CDR3 in DNA: TGTGCCAGCAGCACAGGGTCTAGCGGGGACTCCTACGAGCAGTACTTC. Translated: CASSTGSSGDSYEQYF.

The V and J genes are TRBV18 and TRBJ2-7, with TRBD2 identical over 7 bases. The CDR3 covers 14 residues. The germline CDR1 and CDR2 sequences are KGHSH and LQKENI. The V segment lost 1 base and the J segment 2 bases; nucleotides outside the gene matches: 2. CDR3 DNA sequence: TGTGCCAGCTCACCACAAAGCGGGACCTACGAGCAGTACTTC. The encoded protein is CASSPQSGTYEQYF.

On this clone: Other nucleotide sequences from this sample produce the same CDR3. The V gene is TRBV9, the J gene TRBJ1-1, with D tentatively TRBD1 (6 bases). The CDR3 length is 12 residues. CDR1 is SGDLS and CDR2 is YYNGEE in the germline V gene. The V gene lost 10 bases and the J gene lost 0 bases, with 10 bases spanning the gap. The CDR3 nucleotides are TGTGCCGGGGGGCGGATGAACACTGAAGCTTTCTTT. Translation: CAGGRMNTEAFF. Variable domain in full (rest from reference TRBV9 and TRBJ1-1): DSGVTQTPKHLITATGQRVTLRCSPRSGDLSVYWYQQSLDQGLQFLIQYYNGEERAKGNILERFSAQQFPDLHSELNLSSLELGDSALYFCAGGRMNTEAFFGQGTRLTVV.

The chain recombines TRBV27 with TRBJ1-5; D ambiguous. The CDR3 has 15 residues. Germline CDR1 reads MNHEY; CDR2 reads SMNVEV (reference sequence). Trimming pared 5 bases from V and 5 bases from J, leaving 16 bases between. The CDR3 is CASSPSLWMDQPQHF. In nucleotides, the CDR3 is TGTGCCAGCAGTCCTTCCCTTTGGATGGATCAGCCCCAGCATTTT.

The chain has TRBV7-8 and TRBJ1-5; 7 bases match TRBD1. The CDR3 is 14 residues long. After removal of 3 bases from V and 6 bases from J, the junction contained 5 bases not matched to a gene. The V gene's germline CDR1 is SGHVS and CDR2 FQNEAQ. The CDR3 bases are TGTGCCAGCAGCTTGTACAGGGGTGGTCAGCCCCAGCATTTT. As protein: CASSLYRGGQPQHF.

This sequence joins TRBV6-6 and TRBJ2-5; D may match TRBD1 or TRBD2 (5 bases each). The CDR3 consists of 14 residues. In germline, CDR1 is MNHNY, CDR2 SVGAGI (reference sequence). Trimming pared 2 bases from V and 1 base from J, leaving 8 bases between. CDR3 loop: CASSYRDRQETQYF. The CDR3 DNA reads as TGTGCCAGCAGTTACCGGGACCGCCAAGAGACCCAGTACTTC.

The CDR3 nucleotides read TGTGCCAGCAGCTCCCTCCTCTCGGGACAGGGGAACACTGAAGCTTTCTTT. Translated: CASSSLLSGQGNTEAFF. The chain carries TRBV7-6 and TRBJ1-1; 9 bases agree with TRBD1. The CDR3 has 17 amino acids. After removal of 4 bases from V and 1 base from J, the junction contained 10 bases not matched to a gene. In germline, CDR1 is SGHVS, CDR2 FNYEAQ.

This clone was observed a handful of times. This chain uses TRBV30 with TRBJ2-3; D not certain. The CDR3 runs to 13 residues. Germline V gives CDR1 GTSNPN, CDR2 SVGIG (reference sequence). V lost 5 bases to trimming and J lost 4 bases, with 13 bases between them. CDR3 coding DNA: TGTGCCTGGGGAGATTCCTGGGCAGATACGCAGTATTTT. Its protein product is CAWGDSWADTQYF.

V usage is TRBV6-1 and J usage is TRBJ1-5; D gene unclear. Germline CDR1 reads MNHNS; CDR2 reads SASEGT. This CDR3 contains 14 residues. V lost 4 bases and J 0 bases, leaving 7 bases between the germline ends. The CDR3 is CASSGLGSNQPQHF. For the CDR3, the DNA is TGTGCCAGCAGTGGTCTGGGTAGCAATCAGCCCCAGCATTTT.

The J gene is TRBJ1-5, the V gene TRBV30, with TRBD1 matching over 8 bases. There are 13 residues in the CDR3. Losses at the gene ends were 0 bases for V and 5 bases for J; bases not matched to a gene: 0. Germline CDR1 is GTSNPN and CDR2 is SVGIG (reference sequence). Here the CDR3 DNA reads TGTGCCTGGAGTGTACAGGGGGATCAGCCCCAGCATTTT. It yields the protein CAWSVQGDQPQHF.

The chain couples TRBV10-1 to TRBJ1-1, with D tentatively TRBD1 (5 bases). The V and J ends lost 0 bases and 4 bases respectively, with 9 bases between them. CDR1 is WNHNN, CDR2 SYGVQD, per germline (reference sequence). This CDR3 has 14 residues. The CDR3, as DNA: TGCGCCAGCAGTGAGTCGAAGGGGAGCACTGAAGCTTTCTTT. It codes for CASSESKGSTEAFF.

The V call is TRBV10-3, the J call TRBJ1-6; the D gene is possibly TRBD1 (5 bases). Germline CDR1 and CDR2: ENHRY and SYGVKD. The CDR3 has 15 amino acids. Trimming stripped 2 bases from V and 3 bases from J, with 8 bases between. The CDR3 is CAISEGAGYNSPLHF. The CDR3 coding sequence is TGTGCCATCAGTGAGGGGGCGGGCTATAATTCACCCCTCCACTTT.

J is TRBJ2-1 and V is TRBV11-2; D is possibly TRBD2 (6 bases). The V end was cut by 1 base, the J end by 5 bases, with 9 bases between. This CDR3 spans 14 amino acids. Germline CDR1 SGHAT, CDR2 FQNNGV. This CDR3 is CASSLAGRHNEQFF. CDR3 bases: TGTGCCAGCAGCTTAGCGGGGAGGCACAATGAGCAGTTCTTC.

The chain links TRBV6-1 to TRBJ1-1; D gene uncertain. Trimming took off 0 bases at V and 1 base at J, with 9 bases between the two ends. The CDR3 length is 15 residues. CDR1 and CDR2 (germline): MNHNS, SASEGT. CDR3 coding DNA: TGTGCCAGCAGTGAAGCGCGGCTAGGGAACACTGAAGCTTTCTTT. Its translation: CASSEARLGNTEAFF.

This chain links TRBV5-1 with TRBJ2-1; 9 positions match TRBD1. Germline-derived CDR1 and CDR2 are SGHRS and YFSETQ. CDR3 size: 15 residues. V was clipped by 6 bases and J by 5 bases; unmatched bases: 9. The CDR3, as DNA: TGCGCCAGCACCACCGGGACAGGGTACGACAATGAGCAGTTCTTC. It encodes CASTTGTGYDNEQFF.